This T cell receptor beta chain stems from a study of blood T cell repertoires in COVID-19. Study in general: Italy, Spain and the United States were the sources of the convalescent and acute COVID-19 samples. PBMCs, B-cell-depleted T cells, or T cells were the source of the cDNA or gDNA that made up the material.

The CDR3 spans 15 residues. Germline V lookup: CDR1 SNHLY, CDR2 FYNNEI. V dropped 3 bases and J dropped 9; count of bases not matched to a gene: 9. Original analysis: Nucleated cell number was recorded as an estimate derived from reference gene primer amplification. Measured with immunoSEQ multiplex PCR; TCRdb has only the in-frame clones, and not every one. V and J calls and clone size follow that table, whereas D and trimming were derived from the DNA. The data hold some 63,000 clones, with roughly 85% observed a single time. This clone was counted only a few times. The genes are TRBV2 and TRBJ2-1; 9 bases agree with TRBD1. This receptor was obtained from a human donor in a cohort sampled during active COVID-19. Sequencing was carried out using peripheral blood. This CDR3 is CASSEPGQGFGEQFF. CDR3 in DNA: TGTGCCAGCAGTGAGCCGGGACAGGGCTTCGGTGAGCAGTTCTTC.